The next 24 T cell receptor beta chains were all read from a single sample in a study of T cell repertoires in aging, cancer and after chemotherapy. TRB rearrangements spanning V, D and J were amplified using mixed TRB-A/B primers. TCRdb re-derived calls from the multiplex PCR reads in MiXCR, one entry per CDR3 protein. Of roughly 6,200 distinct CDR3 sequences in the sample, 25% to 30% were seen once. The template was genomic DNA from peripheral blood, not RNA. The sequencing input was blood. The receptors here all came from a human donor in good health.

In this sample, this clonotype is medium-sized. The chain carries TRBV11-3 and TRBJ1-2, with D maybe TRBD1 (5 bases). The germline V and J ends were trimmed by 5 bases and 3 bases, with 19 bases remaining between them. Per the germline V gene, CDR1 is SGHNT and CDR2 is YENEEA. This CDR3 spans 16 amino acids. The CDR3 DNA is TGTGCCAGCAGCGACAACGGGAGGGGCACTTACTATGGCTACACCTTC. It is translated as CASSDNGRGTYYGYTF.

This clonotype is classed as medium-sized. The chain is built from TRBV6-1 and TRBJ2-3; TRBD1 or TRBD2 may be the D gene (5 bases each). Germline lookup yields CDR1 MNHNS and CDR2 SASEGT. The V end lost 4 bases, the J end lost 0 bases, and 8 bases lay between the germline ends. This CDR3 is built from 14 residues. As DNA, the CDR3 is TGTGCCAGCAGTGCGGGACGTAGCACAGATACGCAGTATTTT. It is translated as CASSAGRSTDTQYF.

Judged by abundance, this clonotype is medium-sized (0.01 to 0.1%). The chain joins TRBV6-5 to TRBJ2-7; 7 bases agree with TRBD1. The CDR3 runs 15 residues. J gave up 2 bases and V 1 base, and 5 bases lay outside the gene matches. Germline values: CDR1 MNHEY, CDR2 SVGAGI. The CDR3 nucleotides read TGTGCCAGCAGTTACTTGAAGGGGGCCACCTACGAGCAGTACTTC. As protein: CASSYLKGATYEQYF.

This clonotype is deemed medium-sized. The chain uses TRBV5-5 and TRBJ1-4; 9 bases are a match to TRBD1. J lost 5 bases, V lost 3 bases, and 5 bases had no gene match. The germline gives CDR1 SGHKS, CDR2 YYEKEE (reference sequence). This CDR3 is 15 amino acids long. The CDR3, as DNA: TGTGCCAGCAGCTCAAGACAGGGGGTAAATGAAAAACTGTTTTTT. This gives the protein CASSSRQGVNEKLFF.

The chain carries TRBV7-9 and TRBJ2-1; TRBD1 aligns across 7 bases. V was clipped by 0 bases and J by 6 bases; unmatched bases: 14. The CDR3 extends over 18 amino acids. From germline, CDR1 is SEHNR and CDR2 FQNEAQ (reference sequence). The CDR3 protein is CASSLAPRGTVLANEQFF. The CDR3 DNA reads as TGTGCCAGCAGCTTAGCGCCGCGAGGGACAGTCCTGGCCAATGAGCAGTTCTTC. Full variable domain (remainder filled in from reference TRBV7-9 and TRBJ2-1): DTGVSQNPRHKITKRGQNVTFRCDPISEHNRLYWYRQTLGQGPEFLTYFQNEAQLEKSRLLSDRFSAERPKGSFSTLEIQRTEQGDSAMYLCASSLAPRGTVLANEQFFGPGTRLTVL.

Relative to its sample, this clonotype is medium-sized. The chain is built from TRBV29-1 and TRBJ2-1, with a tentative D call TRBD1 (6 bases). This CDR3 spans 15 amino acids. V was clipped by 0 bases and J by 7 bases, with 16 bases between them. Germline CDR1 reads SQVTM; CDR2 reads ANQGSEA. The CDR3 sequence is CSVEEPGHWLNEQFF. The CDR3 nucleotides are TGCAGCGTTGAAGAACCGGGACATTGGTTAAATGAGCAGTTCTTC.

The chain is built from TRBV19 and TRBJ1-5; 10 nucleotides align to TRBD1. Trimming removed 5 bases from V and 7 bases from J; junction bases left unmatched: 8. From germline, CDR1 is LNHDA and CDR2 SQIVND (reference sequence). CDR3 length: 15 residues. This CDR3 is CASSGPGTGVQPQHF. The CDR3 DNA sequence: TGTGCCAGTAGTGGTCCCGGGACAGGGGTCCAGCCCCAGCATTTT.

In its sample, this clonotype ranks as medium-sized. The chain joins TRBV5-5 to TRBJ1-4; D is uncertain. Trimming removed 2 bases from V and 7 bases from J, with 3 bases in between. Germline loops: CDR1 SGHKS, CDR2 YYEKEE (reference sequence). The CDR3 runs to 11 residues. CDR3 nucleotides: TGTGCCAGCAGCTTCGGTGAAAAACTGTTTTTT. This encodes CASSFGEKLFF.

Relative to its sample, this clonotype is medium-sized. The rearrangement links TRBV20-1 to TRBJ2-7; D is possibly TRBD2 (5 bases). Germline-derived CDR1 and CDR2 are DFQATT and SNEGSKA (reference sequence). The CDR3 is made up of 13 amino acids. V was cut by 6 bases and J by 5 bases, with 17 bases left in between. The CDR3 DNA is TGCAGTGCGAGGCCGGGATCGAGGAACGAGCAGTACTTC. Translation: CSARPGSRNEQYF.

Details on this clonotype: A clone one base away is much larger, so this may be a read error. This chain links TRBV6-5 with TRBJ2-7; D remains ambiguous. V was clipped by 5 bases and J by 4 bases, with 12 bases between them. CDR3 length equals 13 residues. Looked up from germline, CDR1 is MNHEY and CDR2 is SVGAGI. Here the CDR3 reads CASSDGFLYEQYV. The CDR3 DNA sequence: TGTGCCAGCAGTGACGGATTTTTGTACGAGCAGTACGTC.

This clonotype was counted between two and nine times. This chain joins TRBV20-1 and TRBJ1-1; possible D gene TRBD1, 6 bases. The CDR3 is 14 residues long. The germline gives CDR1 DFQATT, CDR2 SNEGSKA (reference sequence). The V end was cut by 5 bases, the J end by 1 base, with 14 bases between. Here the CDR3 reads CSAARTATNTEAFF. The CDR3 region has the DNA TGCAGTGCTGCAAGGACAGCCACGAACACTGAAGCTTTCTTT.

By sample fraction, this clonotype is medium-sized. J is TRBJ2-5 and V is TRBV29-1; D possibly corresponds to TRBD1 (5 bases). In germline, CDR1 is SQVTM, CDR2 ANQGSEA. This CDR3 region has 12 residues. The V and J ends lost 6 bases and 5 bases respectively, with 13 bases between them. The DNA for the CDR3 is TGCAGCGTAAGACAGACGAGCGAGACCCAGTACTTC. Protein product: CSVRQTSETQYF.

This clonotype is medium-sized (0.01 to 0.1%) in the sample. The CDR3 loop is CASSISGLAARNEQFF. Written as DNA, the CDR3 is TGTGCCAGTAGTATAAGTGGCCTAGCGGCGCGGAATGAGCAGTTCTTC. The chain has TRBV19 and TRBJ2-1, with TRBD2 matching over 7 bases. The CDR3 has 16 residues. Trimming took 2 bases from V and 7 from J; bases not matched to a gene: 11. Germline CDR1 reads LNHDA; CDR2 reads SQIVND (reference sequence).

This clonotype showed up just a few times. J is TRBJ2-7 and V is TRBV6-1; 10 nucleotides agree with TRBD2. The CDR3 totals 16 residues. The V gene's germline CDR1 is MNHNS and CDR2 SASEGT. The junction had 9 bases not matched to a gene; V was cut back by 5 bases and J by 2 bases. CDR3 protein: CASSFPTSGDPYEQYF. The CDR3 nucleotides read TGTGCCAGCAGTTTTCCTACTAGCGGGGATCCCTACGAGCAGTACTTC.

This clonotype was recorded a few times. The chain employs TRBV5-6 and TRBJ2-3; TRBD1 matches at 7 bases. With 1 base clipped from V and 5 bases from J, the junction kept 4 bases outside the gene matches. The CDR3 spans 14 residues. Looked up from germline, CDR1 is SGHDT and CDR2 is YYEEEE. DNA for the CDR3: TGTGCCAGCAGCTTGCGGGACAGACTAGATACGCAGTATTTT. This translates into CASSLRDRLDTQYF. Supplemented by reference TRBV5-6 and TRBJ2-3, the full variable domain reads DAGVTQSPTHLIKTRGQQVTLRCSPKSGHDTVSWYQQALGQGPQFIFQYYEEEERQRGNFPDRFSGHQFPNYSSELNVNALLLGDSALYLCASSLRDRLDTQYFGPGTRLTVL.

As concerns this clonotype: A read error is possible here, since a much larger clone lies one base away. The chain joins TRBV18 to TRBJ2-7; 11 bases align to TRBD1. The V segment lost 8 bases and the J segment 5 bases; nucleotides outside the gene matches: 14. CDR1 and CDR2 from the germline V gene are KGHSH and LQKENI. This CDR3 region has 16 residues. CDR3 protein: CASARTGGSGVDEQYV. The DNA for the CDR3 is TGTGCCAGCGCGCGGACAGGGGGCAGTGGGGTCGACGAGCAGTACGTC.

In its sample, this clonotype ranks as medium-sized. The chain links TRBV5-4 to TRBJ2-3; D gene uncertain. Germline V gene sequence: CDR1 SGHNT, CDR2 YYREEE (reference sequence). This CDR3 has 11 residues. Trimming cost V 9 bases and J 2 bases, with 7 bases left between them. The CDR3, as DNA: TGTGCCATCATAATCACAGATACGCAGTATTTT. Amino acid sequence: CAIIITDTQYF.

This clonotype is deemed medium-sized. V usage is TRBV6-5 and J usage is TRBJ1-2; D ambiguous. CDR1 and CDR2 (germline): MNHEY, SVGAGI. The CDR3 extends over 14 amino acids. V was cut by 0 bases and J by 0 bases, with 5 bases left in between. CDR3 sequence reads: CASSYSISNYGYTF. CDR3 bases: TGTGCCAGCAGTTACTCGATCTCTAACTATGGCTACACCTTC.

V gene TRBV20-1 combines with J gene TRBJ1-6, with 9 bases fitting TRBD1. Germline-derived CDR1 and CDR2 are DFQATT and SNEGSKA (reference sequence). CDR3 length: 14 amino acids. V gave up 0 bases and J gave up 8 bases; unmatched junction bases: 2. The CDR3 sequence is CSAREDRGYSPLHF. The CDR3 coding sequence is TGCAGTGCTAGAGAGGACAGGGGTTATTCACCCCTCCACTTT.

In its sample, this clonotype is medium-sized. This chain uses TRBV19 with TRBJ2-1; 9 bases line up with TRBD2. Germline CDR1 reads LNHDA; CDR2 reads SQIVND (reference sequence). The CDR3 runs to 16 residues. Germline trimming cut 3 bases from V and 5 bases from J; bases unmatched to any gene: 8. The CDR3 sequence: CASSILAGGPHNEQFF. Written as DNA, the CDR3 is TGTGCCAGTAGTATTCTCGCGGGAGGGCCCCACAATGAGCAGTTCTTC.

This clonotype is medium-sized within its sample. The chain links TRBV6-1 to TRBJ1-6; TRBD1 aligns across 10 bases. With 3 bases clipped from V and 9 bases from J, the junction kept 5 bases outside the gene matches. The CDR3 has 15 amino acids. Germline CDR1 and CDR2: MNHNS and SASEGT. This CDR3 is CASSDGQGGGSPLHF. The CDR3 coding sequence is TGTGCCAGCAGTGACGGACAGGGGGGAGGTTCACCCCTCCACTTT.

The rearrangement joins TRBV24-1 to TRBJ2-2; 8 nucleotides align to TRBD1. J lost 5 bases, V lost 4 bases, and 8 bases had no gene match. The CDR3 runs to 16 residues. Looked up from germline, CDR1 is KGHDR and CDR2 is SFDVKD. For the CDR3, the DNA is TGTGCCACCAGTGAGGACAGGGTTTTAAGTACCGGGGAGCTGTTTTTT. Residues: CATSEDRVLSTGELFF.

This clonotype is medium-sized within its sample. The rearrangement links TRBV7-9 to TRBJ2-3, with D possibly being TRBD2 (5 bases). Germline CDR1 is SEHNR and CDR2 is FQNEAQ (reference sequence). Trimming left V 2 bases short and J 5 bases short, with 14 bases between. CDR3 length equals 15 residues. CDR3 DNA sequence: TGTGCCAGCAGCTTAATTCGAGGGCGCGAAGATACGCAGTATTTT. Amino acid sequence: CASSLIRGREDTQYF.

This clonotype counts as medium-sized. The rearrangement joins TRBV12-3 or TRBV12-4 to TRBJ1-5; tentatively, D is TRBD1 (5 bases). CDR3 length: 15 residues. Trimming cost V 6 bases and J 2 bases, with 14 bases left between them. CDR3 in amino acids: CASRSRGIGNQPQHF. As DNA, the CDR3 is TGTGCCAGCAGATCTAGGGGAATTGGCAATCAGCCCCAGCATTTT.